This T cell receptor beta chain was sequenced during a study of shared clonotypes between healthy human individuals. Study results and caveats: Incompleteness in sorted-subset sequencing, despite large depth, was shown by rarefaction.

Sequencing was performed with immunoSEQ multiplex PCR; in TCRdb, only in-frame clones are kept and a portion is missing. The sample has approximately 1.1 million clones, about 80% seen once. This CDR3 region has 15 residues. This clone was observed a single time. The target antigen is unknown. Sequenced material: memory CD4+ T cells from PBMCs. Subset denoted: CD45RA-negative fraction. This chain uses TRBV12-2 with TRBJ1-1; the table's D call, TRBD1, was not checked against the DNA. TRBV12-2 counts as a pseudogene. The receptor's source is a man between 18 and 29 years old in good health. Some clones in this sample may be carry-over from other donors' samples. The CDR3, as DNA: TGTGCAAGTCGCTTAGCCCGACAGGGCTACACTGAAGCTTTCTTT. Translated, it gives CASRLARQGYTEAFF.